The rows below give T cell receptor beta chains drawn from one sample of a study of T cells in Graves' hyperthyroidism and ophthalmopathy. A single record per CDR3 protein comes from TCRdb applying MiXCR to the multiplex PCR reads. The sample lists approximately 620,000 distinct CDR3 sequences; about 14% were seen once. The sequenced sample consisted of blood. These receptors all come from a woman in her twenties or thirties with Graves' hyperthyroidism that later progressed to Graves' ophthalmopathy. Both conserved end residues are part of each CDR3. The order of the fields is D gene, J gene, V gene, clone size, CDR3 DNA, CDR3 protein. D genes are given only for firm matches. The size entry is marked missing in some rows and otherwise reads once, few, many or a size class.

. | TRBJ2-3 | TRBV5-1 | . | TGCGCCAGCAGCTTGGATGGGGCCGAAGATACGCAGTATTTT | CASSLDGAEDTQYF
TRBD2 | TRBJ2-1 | TRBV27 | many | TGTGCCAGCAGTTTCGAAAAAGCGGGAGTCAATGAGCAGTTCTTC | CASSFEKAGVNEQFF
TRBD1 | TRBJ1-1 | TRBV5-1 | . | TGCGCCAGCAGCTTGGGTCAGGGGGTCGAAGCTTTCTTT | CASSLGQGVEAFF
TRBD1 | TRBJ1-1 | TRBV12-5 | . | TGTGCTAGTGGTCCCGGGACAGGGGGGGATCCTGAAGCTTTCTTT | CASGPGTGGDPEAFF
. | TRBJ1-3 | TRBV27 | few | TGTGCCAGCTCAGGAGCTGGAAACACCATATATTTT | CASSGAGNTIYF
. | TRBJ1-1 | TRBV13 | many | TGTGCCAGCAGCCCAAGTCGGAGTGAAGCTTTCTTT | CASSPSRSEAFF
. | TRBJ1-2 | TRBV29-1 | many | TGCAGCGTTGACATTAGTGCGGGGGGCCTGGGGGGCTACACCTTC | CSVDISAGGLGGYTF
. | TRBJ2-2 | TRBV6-1 | many | TGTGCCAGCAGTGGATTCCGGGCGACTGACTCACTGTTTTTT | CASSGFRATDSLFF
. | TRBJ1-2 | TRBV27 | many | TGTGCCAGCCGGAGGGTCAGTTTAGACTATGGCTACACCTTC | CASRRVSLDYGYTF
TRBD2 | TRBJ2-1 | TRBV7-8 | many | TGTGCCAGCAGCTTAGTGGGAAGTAGGCGGCTAGCGGGAAACTACAATGAGCAGTTCTTC | CASSLVGSRRLAGNYNEQFF
. | TRBJ1-6 | TRBV11-3 | . | TGTGCCAGCAGCTTAGAAGGGACGGGGAATTCACCCCTCCACTTT | CASSLEGTGNSPLHF
. | TRBJ1-1 | TRBV5-6 | . | TGTGCCAGCAGCTTGGGACAGAACGAAGCTTTCTTT | CASSLGQNEAFF
TRBD2 | TRBJ2-2 | TRBV2 | many | TGTGCCAGCAACCTAGCGGGCACCGGGGAGCTGTTTTTT | CASNLAGTGELFF
. | TRBJ2-4 | TRBV5-6 | . | TGTGCCAGCAGCTTGAGACTAGCCAAAAACATTCAGTACTTC | CASSLRLAKNIQYF
. | TRBJ2-7 | TRBV3-1 | few | TGTGCCAGCAGCCTTCAGGGTAACCACTACGAGCAGTACTTC | CASSLQGNHYEQYF
. | TRBJ1-1 | TRBV5-8 | many | TGTGCCAGCAGCCCTGGGGTCCGAGGGAACACTGAAGCTTTCTTT | CASSPGVRGNTEAFF
. | TRBJ2-2 | TRBV5-1 | . | TGCGCCAGCAGGCGGGCCCCCGGGGACACCGGGGAGCTGTTTTTT | CASRRAPGDTGELFF
TRBD1 | TRBJ1-1 | TRBV5-8 | many | TGTGCCAGCAGCACTTGGGTGACAGGGAGGGAGACTGAAGCTTTCTTT | CASSTWVTGRETEAFF
. | TRBJ1-2 | TRBV30 | many | TGTGCCTGGAGGGCCGGGACGGCTAACTATGGCTACACCTTC | CAWRAGTANYGYTF
TRBD2 | TRBJ2-7 | TRBV27 | many | TGTGCCAGCAGTATAGCTAGCGGGAGGGCCCCCTACGAGCAGTACTTC | CASSIASGRAPYEQYF
. | TRBJ1-2 | TRBV29-1 | many | TGCAGCGTTGAAGGGACTCATGGACAAGGTGGCTACACCTTC | CSVEGTHGQGGYTF
TRBD1 | TRBJ2-1 | TRBV20-1 | many | TGCAGTGCACGCAGGGGGCTCTACAATGAGCAGTTCTTC | CSARRGLYNEQFF
. | TRBJ1-5 | TRBV7-9 | many | TGTGCCAGCAGTCGATCAGGGGTCCCTAATCAGCCCCAGCATTTT | CASSRSGVPNQPQHF
. | TRBJ2-2 | TRBV10-3 | few | TGTGCCATCAGGCGGGGGCTTGACGGGGAGCTGTTTTTT | CAIRRGLDGELFF
. | TRBJ2-6 | TRBV2 | . | TGTGCCAGCGAGCGTGCATCTGGGGCCAACGTCCTGACTTTC | CASERASGANVLTF
TRBD1 | TRBJ1-4 | TRBV6-2/TRBV6-3 | many | TGTGCCAGCAGGGATACAGGGGCGGAGGAAAAACTGTTTTTT | CASRDTGAEEKLFF
TRBD2 | TRBJ2-7 | TRBV6-2/TRBV6-3 | . | TGTGCCAGCAGTTCCCTACCCCGACTAGCCCACGAGCAGTACTTC | CASSSLPRLAHEQYF
TRBD2 | TRBJ2-5 | TRBV7-9 | many | TGTGCCAGCGGGGACGGGAGGGCACAAGAGACCCAGTACTTC | CASGDGRAQETQYF
TRBD1 | TRBJ1-3 | TRBV11-1 | few | TGTGCCAGCAGCCGCGGGACAGTGATTGGAAACACCATATATTTT | CASSRGTVIGNTIYF
. | TRBJ1-1 | TRBV7-3 | many | TGTGCCAGCAGCTTAACCCTTCGGCCGGAGATGAACACTGAAGCTTTCTTT | CASSLTLRPEMNTEAFF
. | TRBJ2-5 | TRBV11-3 | many | TGTGCCAGCAGTATACAGAGCCAAGAGACCCAGTACTTC | CASSIQSQETQYF
TRBD2 | TRBJ2-7 | TRBV6-2/TRBV6-3 | many | TGTGCCAGCAGTTACTCGAGGCAGATCGGACTAGCGGGAGGTCACGAGCAGTACTTC | CASSYSRQIGLAGGHEQYF
. | TRBJ1-4 | TRBV9 | many | TGTGCCAGCAGCGTAGCTGCCGGGGTAGGTGAAAAACTGTTTTTT | CASSVAAGVGEKLFF
TRBD1 | TRBJ1-4 | TRBV4-2 | many | TGTGCCAGCAGCCAGGGACAGGCAGCTAATGAAAAACTGTTTTTT | CASSQGQAANEKLFF
. | TRBJ2-7 | TRBV28 | few | TGTGCCAGCAGTTTACCCACCGGCGGTTTCTACGAGCAGTACTTC | CASSLPTGGFYEQYF
. | TRBJ2-7 | TRBV4-1 | few | TGCGCCAGCAGCCAAGGGCAGGGCAGCACCTACGAGCAGTACTTC | CASSQGQGSTYEQYF
TRBD1 | TRBJ1-2 | TRBV11-3 | many | TGTGCCAGCAGCATGGGACAGGGATCGTATGGCTACACCTTC | CASSMGQGSYGYTF
TRBD1 | TRBJ2-7 | TRBV20-1 | few | TGCAGTGCTAGAGACCCGGGACAGGGGTCGGGCGAGCAGTACTTC | CSARDPGQGSGEQYF
TRBD2 | TRBJ2-1 | TRBV2 | many | TGTGCCAGCAGTTTCTTAGCGGGAGCCCCGTACAATGAGCAGTTCTTC | CASSFLAGAPYNEQFF
TRBD2 | TRBJ2-2 | TRBV19 | . | TGTGCCAGCAGCCTAGCGGGAGGGCCCGGAGCAGCCGGGGAGCTGTTTTTT | CASSLAGGPGAAGELFF
TRBD1 | TRBJ2-7 | TRBV7-9 | many | TGTGCCAGCAGCCTAGCTTTGGGACAGAGGCTCTACGAGCAGTACTTC | CASSLALGQRLYEQYF
. | TRBJ1-5 | TRBV27 | few | TGTGCCAGCAGTTTGGCGGGGCCGGGGAATCAGCCCCAGCATTTT | CASSLAGPGNQPQHF
. | TRBJ1-1 | TRBV6-1 | many | TGTGCCAGCAGTGAAGCGACAAACATGAACACTGAAGCTTTCTTT | CASSEATNMNTEAFF
TRBD1 | TRBJ1-4 | TRBV27 | few | TGTGCCAGCAGCCGCAAGGGGGCTGGGACTGAAAAACTGTTTTTT | CASSRKGAGTEKLFF
. | TRBJ1-1 | TRBV7-3 | . | TGTGCCAGCAGCTTAGAGGGCGGGGGGACCACTGAAGCTTTCTTT | CASSLEGGGTTEAFF
. | TRBJ1-1 | TRBV24-1 | few | TGTGCCACCAAGGCCGAAGGGAAACCTGAAGCTTTCTTT | CATKAEGKPEAFF
. | TRBJ2-1 | TRBV2 | many | TGTGCCAGCAGTGAAACTGGCGACTACAATGAGCAGTTCTTC | CASSETGDYNEQFF
. | TRBJ2-3 | TRBV3-1 | many | TGTGCCAGCAGCCAGATCTACACAGATACGCAGTATTTT | CASSQIYTDTQYF
. | TRBJ2-1 | TRBV5-1 | . | TGCGCCAGCAGCTCGGACGGAGACAATGAGCAGTTCTTC | CASSSDGDNEQFF